The 30 T cell receptor beta chains given below trace back to one sample, sequenced in a study of blood T cell repertoires in COVID-19. Method: immunoSEQ multiplex PCR; TCRdb's copy keeps in-frame clones and lacks some. The table lists about 330,000 clones, roughly 87% of them singletons. Sequenced sample: peripheral blood. The receptors derive from a man aged 30 to 39 with COVID-19, enrolled during active disease.

The chain has TRBV18 and TRBJ2-5; TRBD1 agrees at 8 bases. This CDR3 spans 16 amino acids. Trimming took 4 bases from V and 6 from J; bases not matched to a gene: 13. From germline, CDR1 is KGHSH and CDR2 LQKENI. Written as DNA, the CDR3 is TGTGCCAGCTCACTCCCCACGGCAGGGGGCATGAAGACCCAGTACTTC. Its protein is CASSLPTAGGMKTQYF.

V is TRBV7-3 and J is TRBJ2-1; TRBD1 is a possible D gene (5 bases). Germline V gene sequence: CDR1 SGHTA, CDR2 FQGTGA. Trimming took off 4 bases at V and 8 bases at J, with 12 bases between the two ends. The CDR3 sequence is 13 residues long. CDR3: CASSSSQGYEQFF. DNA of the CDR3: TGTGCCAGCAGCTCCTCCCAGGGCTATGAGCAGTTCTTC.

The rearrangement joins TRBV7-2 to TRBJ1-5, with D perhaps TRBD1 (6 bases). V lost 4 bases and J 11 bases, leaving 18 bases between the germline ends. The CDR3 is 14 residues long. The V gene's germline CDR1 is SGHTA and CDR2 FQGNSA. CDR3 nucleotides: TGTGCCAGCAGCTCGGGACACGGTCAAGGATCCCAGCATTTT. It is translated as CASSSGHGQGSQHF.

The count of this clone is one. J is TRBJ2-7 and V is TRBV5-4; TRBD1 might be the D (6 bases). The CDR3 runs to 13 residues. Trimming stripped 4 bases from V and 5 bases from J, with 13 bases between. Germline CDR1 and CDR2: SGHNT and YYREEE (reference sequence). The CDR3 DNA follows: TGTGCCAGCAGCCTTGGACAGACGAACGAGCAGTACTTC. Translation gives CASSLGQTNEQYF.

V and J are TRBV7-2 and TRBJ2-7; 8 bases match TRBD2. Trimming at V came to 2 bases and at J to 2 bases, leaving 2 bases not matched to a gene. This CDR3 comprises 14 residues. CDR1 is SGHTA and CDR2 is FQGNSA in the germline V gene. The CDR3, as DNA: TGTGCCAGCAGCTTAAACGGGGGGGCCTACGAGCAGTACTTC. Amino acid sequence: CASSLNGGAYEQYF.

In DNA form, the CDR3 reads TGTGCCAGCAGTTCCGCTGACAGGGTACAGATCACCGGGGAGCTGTTTTTT. Its protein is CASSSADRVQITGELFF. The rearrangement uses TRBV27 and TRBJ2-2; 7 bases match TRBD1. The CDR3 is made up of 17 amino acids. The germline V gene has CDR1 MNHEY and CDR2 SMNVEV (reference sequence). The ends lost 4 bases at V and 4 bases at J; junction bases unmatched: 12.

The chain uses TRBV6-5 and TRBJ2-1; 9 bases are shared with TRBD2. The germline V gene encodes CDR1 MNHEY and CDR2 SVGAGI. V shed 2 bases and J 7 bases; nucleotides not matched to a gene: 9. The CDR3 length is 16 residues. This chain's CDR3 is CASSYSGSGRWNEQFF. CDR3 nucleotide sequence: TGTGCCAGCAGTTACAGTGGTAGCGGGAGATGGAATGAGCAGTTCTTC.

This chain links TRBV5-1 with TRBJ2-5, with 7 bases matching TRBD2. The germline V gene encodes CDR1 SGHRS and CDR2 YFSETQ. V lost 0 bases and J lost 5; bases outside the gene matches: 7. CDR3 length: 15 amino acids. CDR3 nucleotides: TGCGCCAGCAGCTTGGTTCACGGGGGGAGTGAGACCCAGTACTTC. Amino acid sequence: CASSLVHGGSETQYF.

This sequence joins TRBV28 and TRBJ2-1; no firm D call. With 4 bases removed from V and 5 bases from J, the gap between germline ends came to 12 bases. Germline V lookup: CDR1 MDHEN, CDR2 SYDVKM. The CDR3 extends over 14 amino acids. In DNA form, the CDR3 reads TGTGCCAGCAGTTATACACGAATTGACAATGAGCAGTTCTTC. Encoded protein: CASSYTRIDNEQFF.

The chain couples TRBV6-6 to TRBJ2-1; D possibly corresponds to TRBD2 (5 bases). This CDR3 has 15 residues. V lost 5 bases, J lost 6 bases, and 17 bases lay in between. Per germline, CDR1 MNHNY and CDR2 SVGAGI (reference sequence). CDR3 sequence: CASSNVPGYGNEQFF. Written as DNA, the CDR3 is TGTGCCAGCAGTAACGTGCCGGGGTATGGCAATGAGCAGTTCTTC.

The chain employs TRBV9 and TRBJ1-3; maybe TRBD1 (5 bases). This CDR3 is built from 14 residues. V lost 4 bases and J 5 bases, leaving 13 bases between the germline ends. Germline lookup yields CDR1 SGDLS and CDR2 YYNGEE. The CDR3 here is CASSPTGERNTIYF. In DNA, the CDR3 is TGTGCCAGCAGCCCCACAGGCGAAAGAAACACCATATATTTT.

The chain combines TRBV16 with TRBJ2-7; 7 bases agree with TRBD1. V shed 0 bases, J shed 6 bases, and the junction held 8 bases outside the gene matches. CDR1 and CDR2 (germline): KGHSY, FQNENV. The CDR3 spans 15 residues. In DNA, the CDR3 is TGTGCCAGCAGCCAATCGGGCGACAGGGATGGCGAGCAGTACTTC. As protein: CASSQSGDRDGEQYF. Complete variable domain (other parts from reference TRBV16 and TRBJ2-7): GEEVAQTPKHLVRGEGQKAKLYCAPIKGHSYVFWYQQVLKNEFKFLISFQNENVFDETGMPKERFSAKCLPNSPCSLEIQATKLEDSAVYFCASSQSGDRDGEQYFGPGTRLTVT.

The V and J genes are TRBV4-1 and TRBJ2-2, with 9 bases identical to TRBD2. There are 19 residues in the CDR3. With V trimmed by 5 bases and J by 4 bases, 17 bases remained unmatched. CDR1 is MGHRA, CDR2 YSYEKL, per germline. CDR3 sequence reads: CASSLYPRAGGPVTGELFF. The CDR3 bases are TGCGCCAGCAGCTTGTATCCTAGGGCGGGAGGGCCAGTCACCGGGGAGCTGTTTTTT.

The chain is built from TRBV19 and TRBJ2-3; 10 bases line up with TRBD2. CDR3 length: 16 residues. Trimming cost V 4 bases and J 3 bases; bases outside gene matches: 7. CDR1 is LNHDA and CDR2 is SQIVND in the germline V gene (reference sequence). The CDR3 DNA is TGTGCCAGTAGTAGGAGCGGGAGGGCGGTAACAGATACGCAGTATTTT. This encodes CASSRSGRAVTDTQYF.

The V call is TRBV7-3, the J call TRBJ2-2; D is unresolved. V dropped 5 bases and J dropped 5 bases, with 6 bases sitting between them. The germline V gene has CDR1 SGHTA and CDR2 FQGTGA. This CDR3 is 12 amino acids long. CDR3 nucleotides: TGTGCCAGCAGCCCTCGTACCGGGGAGCTGTTTTTT. Translating it yields CASSPRTGELFF.

The V gene is TRBV3-1 (or the pseudogene TRBV3-2), the J gene TRBJ1-1; D ambiguous. The germline V gene has CDR1 LGHDT and CDR2 YNNKEL (reference sequence). This CDR3 contains 12 residues. V dropped 6 bases and J dropped 1 base, with 6 bases sitting between them. In nucleotides, the CDR3 is TGTGCCAGCAGTCGGGGGAACACTGAAGCTTTCTTT. It specifies CASSRGNTEAFF.

The chain carries TRBV6-2 or TRBV6-3 and TRBJ1-5, with D perhaps matching TRBD1 (5 bases). The V end lost 0 bases, the J end lost 0 bases, and 12 bases lay between the germline ends. There are 17 residues in the CDR3. CDR1 and CDR2 (germline): MNHEY, SVGEGT. The CDR3 nucleotides read TGTGCCAGCAGTTACTCCCCAGGGTCATATAGCAATCAGCCCCAGCATTTT. Its translation is CASSYSPGSYSNQPQHF.

V usage is TRBV21-1 and J usage is TRBJ2-7; the D segment call TRBD2 is taken from the table without a DNA check. TRBV21-1 is listed as a pseudogene. The CDR3 consists of 16 residues. The CDR3 region is CASSTRLRAGSYEQYF. CDR3 nucleotide sequence: TGTGCCAGCAGCACCCGCCTCAGGGCGGGAAGCTACGAGCAGTACTTC.

This chain links TRBV2 with TRBJ1-2; TRBD1 matches at 8 bases. Germline values: CDR1 SNHLY, CDR2 FYNNEI. J gave up 7 bases and V 2 bases, and 12 bases lay outside the gene matches. The CDR3 covers 16 residues. The CDR3 bases are TGTGCCAGCAGTGAACACCCTGCAGGGGGCGGTGGTGGCTACACCTTC. Translating gives CASSEHPAGGGGGYTF.

This clone showed up just once. The rearrangement links TRBV28 to TRBJ2-7; TRBD2 matches at 7 bases. Germline V CDR1 and CDR2: MDHEN, SYDVKM. The CDR3 spans 16 residues. With V trimmed by 7 bases and J by 5 bases, 17 bases remained unmatched. The CDR3 DNA reads as TGTGCCAGCACCCCTGTTGGTAGCGGGCTCTCTAACGAGCAGTACTTC. This codes for CASTPVGSGLSNEQYF. The full variable domain, completed using reference TRBV28 and TRBJ2-7, is DVKVTQSSRYLVKRTGEKVFLECVQDMDHENMFWYRQDPGLGLRLIYFSYDVKMKEKGDIPEGYSVSREKKERFSLILESASTNQTSMYLCASTPVGSGLSNEQYFGPGTRLTVT.

V is TRBV19 and J is TRBJ1-1; 11 bases are a match to TRBD1. Germline loops: CDR1 LNHDA, CDR2 SQIVND (reference sequence). V dropped 5 bases and J dropped 5; count of bases not matched to a gene: 4. The CDR3 loop spans 14 amino acids. This CDR3 is CASSGQGAITEAFF. The CDR3 region has the DNA TGTGCCAGTAGTGGACAGGGGGCTATTACTGAAGCTTTCTTT.

The chain links TRBV4-3 to TRBJ1-1; the D is unclear. Germline CDR1 reads LGHNA; CDR2 reads YSLEER. V was shortened by 3 bases and J by 3 bases, with 11 bases between the two germline ends. The CDR3 is 14 residues long. The CDR3, as DNA: TGCGCCAGCAGCCATACTCCTCCGGACACTGAAGCTTTCTTT. Protein sequence: CASSHTPPDTEAFF.

The chain carries TRBV5-1 and TRBJ1-3; D remains ambiguous. The germline gives CDR1 SGHRS, CDR2 YFSETQ. The CDR3 runs 15 residues. The V end lost 0 bases, the J end lost 0 bases, and 7 bases lay between the germline ends. The CDR3 reads CASSLASFSGNTIYF. The CDR3 DNA reads TGCGCCAGCAGCTTGGCCTCTTTCTCTGGAAACACCATATATTTT. The full variable domain, in which reference TRBV5-1 and TRBJ1-3 provide the parts outside the CDR3, is KAGVTQTPRYLIKTRGQQVTLSCSPISGHRSVSWYQQTPGQGLQFLFEYFSETQRNKGNFPGRFSGRQFSNSRSEMNVSTLELGDSALYLCASSLASFSGNTIYFGEGSWLTVV.

The J gene is TRBJ1-2, the V gene TRBV19; D may be TRBD1 (6 bases). CDR3 length equals 17 residues. Trimming removed 9 bases from V and 8 bases from J, with 31 bases in between. Germline V gives CDR1 LNHDA, CDR2 SQIVND (reference sequence). The CDR3 spells CASNPGPGEALFGGYTF. In DNA, the CDR3 is TGTGCCAGCAATCCGGGACCAGGGGAAGCATTATTCGGCGGCTACACCTTC.

The V and J genes are TRBV15 and TRBJ1-1; weak D call: TRBD1 (6 bases). Germline CDR1 is LNHNV and CDR2 is YYDKDF (reference sequence). CDR3 length: 13 amino acids. The germline V and J ends were trimmed by 9 bases and 0 bases, with 11 bases remaining between them. CDR3 DNA sequence: TGTGCCACAGACACAGGGCTGAACACTGAAGCTTTCTTT. As protein: CATDTGLNTEAFF.

The V and J genes are TRBV5-6 and TRBJ2-7, with 10 bases matching TRBD1. CDR3 length: 14 amino acids. J lost 4 bases, V lost 4 bases, and 5 bases had no gene match. Germline V lookup: CDR1 SGHDT, CDR2 YYEEEE. The CDR3 nucleotides read TGTGCCAGCAGCAAGGGACAGGGGAGGTACGAGCAGTACTTC. Encoded protein: CASSKGQGRYEQYF.

The chain joins TRBV15 to TRBJ2-5; weak D call: TRBD1 (6 bases). V was trimmed by 2 bases and J by 4 bases, leaving 11 bases between them. The CDR3 totals 14 residues. CDR1 is LNHNV, CDR2 YYDKDF, per germline (reference sequence). The CDR3: CATSRSPRGETQYF. CDR3 in DNA: TGTGCCACCAGCAGATCTCCCAGGGGAGAGACCCAGTACTTC.

Turning to this clone: The same CDR3 also results from other DNA sequences found in this sample. The chain links TRBV6-5 to TRBJ1-1; a weak D match, TRBD1 (5 bases). The V end lost 2 bases, the J end lost 2 bases, and 9 bases lay between the germline ends. There are 14 residues in the CDR3. CDR1 and CDR2 (germline): MNHEY, SVGAGI. CDR3 sequence reads: CASSYTGGNTEAFF. The DNA for the CDR3 is TGTGCCAGCAGTTACACGGGGGGAAACACTGAAGCTTTCTTT.

The V call is TRBV3-1 (or the pseudogene TRBV3-2), the J call TRBJ2-1, with 9 bases matching TRBD2. Germline trimming cut 4 bases from V and 6 bases from J; bases unmatched to any gene: 10. This CDR3 is 16 amino acids long. CDR1 is LGHDT, CDR2 YNNKEL, per germline (reference sequence). CDR3 coding DNA: TGTGCCAGCAGCCTATGGGGCGGGGGGGCAACCAATGAGCAGTTCTTC. This encodes CASSLWGGGATNEQFF.

V is TRBV12-5 and J is TRBJ2-7, with TRBD2 matching over 7 bases. Germline lookup yields CDR1 LGHNT and CDR2 FRNRAP. The CDR3 is 14 amino acids. V was clipped by 2 bases and J by 5 bases; unmatched bases: 6. CDR3 sequence: CASGLLSGFDEQYF. CDR3 bases: TGTGCTAGTGGTTTGCTTAGCGGGTTTGACGAGCAGTACTTC.